This entry features one TCR beta chain sequence. The sample is drawn from a study of blood T cell repertoires in COVID-19. Study in general: Collection of acute and convalescent COVID-19 samples took place in the United States, Italy and Spain. Nucleic acid was either cDNA or gDNA, and it came from T cells, B-cell-depleted T cells, or PBMCs.

In germline, CDR1 is SNHLY, CDR2 FYNNEI. J lost 5 bases, V lost 8 bases, and 9 bases had no gene match. This CDR3 has 14 residues. The Seattle patients, enrolled during active infection, were followed longitudinally. As originally analysed: By means of reference gene primer amplification, nucleated cell counts were estimated. Assay: immunoSEQ multiplex PCR; the TCRdb copy retains only in-frame clones and omits some. The V and J calls and clone size are taken from that table; D and trimming were inferred from the DNA. This sample yields about 220,000 clones, of which 75% to 85% are seen a single time; 8.2% belongs to the top ten.

The sequencing input was peripheral blood. This TCR came from a woman of 80 years or more with COVID-19, enrolled during active disease. The chain employs TRBV2 and TRBJ1-5, with 7 bases lining up with TRBD1. The CDR3 DNA sequence: TGTGCCAGCGAGGGGGCAGAATGGGATCAGCCCCAGCATTTT. Residues: CASEGAEWDQPQHF.